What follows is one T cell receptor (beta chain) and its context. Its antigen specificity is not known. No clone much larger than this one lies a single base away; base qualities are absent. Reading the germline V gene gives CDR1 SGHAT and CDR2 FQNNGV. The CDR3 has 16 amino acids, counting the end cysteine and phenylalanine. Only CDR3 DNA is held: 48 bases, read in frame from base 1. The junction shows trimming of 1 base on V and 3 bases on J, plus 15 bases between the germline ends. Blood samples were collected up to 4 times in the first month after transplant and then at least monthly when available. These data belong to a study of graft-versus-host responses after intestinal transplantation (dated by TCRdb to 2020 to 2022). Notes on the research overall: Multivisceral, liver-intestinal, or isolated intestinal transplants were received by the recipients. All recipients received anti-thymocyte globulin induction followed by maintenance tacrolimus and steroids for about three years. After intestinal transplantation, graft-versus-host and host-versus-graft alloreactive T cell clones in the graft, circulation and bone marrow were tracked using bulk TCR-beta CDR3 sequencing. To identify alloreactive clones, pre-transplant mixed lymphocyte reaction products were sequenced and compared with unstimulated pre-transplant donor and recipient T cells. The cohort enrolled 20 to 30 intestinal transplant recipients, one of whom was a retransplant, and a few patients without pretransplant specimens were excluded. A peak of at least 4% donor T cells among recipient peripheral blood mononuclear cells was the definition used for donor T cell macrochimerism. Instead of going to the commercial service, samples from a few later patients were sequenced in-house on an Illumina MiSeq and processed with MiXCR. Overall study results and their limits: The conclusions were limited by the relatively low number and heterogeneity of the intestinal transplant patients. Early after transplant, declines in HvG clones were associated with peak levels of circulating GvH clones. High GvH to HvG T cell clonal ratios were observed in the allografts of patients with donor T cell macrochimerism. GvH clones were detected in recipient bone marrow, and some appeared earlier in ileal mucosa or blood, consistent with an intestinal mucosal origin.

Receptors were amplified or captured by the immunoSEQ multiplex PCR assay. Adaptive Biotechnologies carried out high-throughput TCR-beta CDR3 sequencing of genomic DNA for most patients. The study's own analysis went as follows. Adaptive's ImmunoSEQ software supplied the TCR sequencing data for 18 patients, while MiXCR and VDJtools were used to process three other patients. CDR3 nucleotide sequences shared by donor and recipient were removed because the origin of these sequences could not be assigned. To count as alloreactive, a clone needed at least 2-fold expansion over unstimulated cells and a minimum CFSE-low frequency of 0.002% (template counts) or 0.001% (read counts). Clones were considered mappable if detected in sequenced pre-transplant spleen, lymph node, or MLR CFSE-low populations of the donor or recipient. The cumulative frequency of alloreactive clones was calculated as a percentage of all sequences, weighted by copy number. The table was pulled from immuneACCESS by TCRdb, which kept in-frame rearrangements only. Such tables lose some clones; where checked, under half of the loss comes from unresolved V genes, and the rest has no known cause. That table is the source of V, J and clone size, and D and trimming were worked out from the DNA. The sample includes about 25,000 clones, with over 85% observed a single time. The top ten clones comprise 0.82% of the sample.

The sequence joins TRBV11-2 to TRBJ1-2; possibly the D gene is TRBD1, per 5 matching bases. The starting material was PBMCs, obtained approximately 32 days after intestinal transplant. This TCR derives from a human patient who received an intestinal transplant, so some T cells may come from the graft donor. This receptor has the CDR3 CASSLGTGRGDYGYTF. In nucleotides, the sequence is TGTGCCAGCAGCTTAGGTACGGGCCGGGGGGACTATGGCTACACCTTC.